This TCR beta chain emerged from a study of CD8+ T cells in alopecia areata. A single count supports this clone. Collected material from alopecia areata patients comprised lesional scalp punch biopsies and peripheral blood. Researchers picked out CD4+ and CD8+ T cells from PBMCs by sorting. This CDR3 has 15 amino acids. CDR1 and CDR2 from the germline V gene are SGDLS and YYNGEE. V was trimmed by 0 bases and J by 0 bases, leaving 7 bases between them. Once RNA had been extracted, it was reverse transcribed into cDNA to act as the sequencing template. Profiled with immunoSEQ multiplex PCR; TCRdb holds only in-frame clones, not every one. This table has 150,000 or so clones, over 70% appearing once.

The TCR originated in a human donor with alopecia areata. Sequences were derived from CD8+ T cells sorted from blood, sampled at week 0. The chain combines TRBV9 with TRBJ2-1, with D unclear. The chain's CDR3 is CASSVAESSYNEQFF. The CDR3 DNA is TGTGCCAGCAGCGTAGCGGAAAGCTCCTACAATGAGCAGTTCTTC. The variable domain in full, with the rest retrieved from reference TRBV9 and TRBJ2-1, is DSGVTQTPKHLITATGQRVTLRCSPRSGDLSVYWYQQSLDQGLQFLIQYYNGEERAKGNILERFSAQQFPDLHSELNLSSLELGDSALYFCASSVAESSYNEQFFGPGTRLTVL.